This T cell receptor beta chain came from a study of somatic mutations in cytotoxic T cells in rheumatoid arthritis (TCRdb year 2017). About the investigation overall: Before any treatment started and right after they were diagnosed, patients gave peripheral blood samples (30 ml EDTA). Patients and controls did not essentially differ in median age, which was nearly identical between the groups. In newly diagnosed rheumatoid arthritis without treatment, the study examined if expanded CD8+ T-cell clones harbor somatic mutations, relying on TCRB deep sequencing to characterize clonality. Some V beta antibody-stained T-cell populations were flow-sorted on a FACSAria II or Sony SH800 at nearly 100% purity, and sorted V beta1+ cells also underwent TCRB sequencing. TCRB deep sequencing covered about 60 patients with rheumatoid arthritis along with approximately 20 healthy controls.

Sequencing of TCRB CDR3 was done on genomic DNA with the immunoSEQ assay. In the authors' own workflow: Only a few patient CD8+ clones larger than 1% matched published virus-specific TCRB sequences when compared against them. The analyses included only productive TCRB rearrangements. Clonality was expressed as a Shannon entropy-based productive clonality index, with each clone defined by a unique TCRB CDR3 sequence. Repertoire overlap between two samples was calculated from the template counts of each clone relative to total templates per sample. V-gene usage measured by flow cytometry correlated with TCRB sequencing V-gene usage, with a Spearman r of roughly 0.67. The source is immuneACCESS, and TCRdb retained only in-frame sequences with V and J called. Part of the clones is not carried over; for the studies checked, unresolved V genes explain less than half of this, and the remainder is unexplained. V, J and clone size are those of that table, while D and trimming were read from the DNA. The sample contains about 4,200 clones, around 70% of them found a single time. The ten biggest clones cover around 40% of the sample.

On the study overall, not on this receptor specifically: Several identical CD8+ TCRB sequences were found in both blood and synovial fluid, and in about an eighth of the roughly 65 patients the largest CD8+ clone exceeded 20% of CD8+ cells. In patients, CD8+ clonality rose with age (Spearman r ~ 0.49), which was not the case in healthy controls. No adjustment for multiple comparisons was made for the slight TRBV07 underrepresentation in patients. There was no significant difference in CD8+ T-cell clonality between rheumatoid arthritis patients and age-matched healthy controls. It was unknown which antigens the expanded CD8+ clones targeted, and their absence from virus-specific databases did not exclude viral specificity.

For this clone: No cognate antigen has been identified for it. Per-nucleotide qualities are absent, and no much larger clonotype sits a single base away.

Reading from cysteine to phenylalanine, the CDR3 counts 14 amino acids. Here the CDR3 DNA is all that survives: 42 bases in frame from base 1. According to the germline V gene (reference sequence), CDR1 reads SEHNR and CDR2 reads FQNEAQ. V loses 1 base of germline sequence and J loses 4 bases, and the interval between the two ends is 7 bases. Flow cytometry confirmed the purity of CD4+ and CD8+ cells that had been isolated by positive magnetic bead selection on an AutoMACS. Clonal expansions were first screened by flow cytometry with a TCR V beta antibody panel, then characterized by TCRB deep sequencing of sorted CD8+ fractions. Ficoll-Paque PLUS density gradient separation was used to isolate peripheral blood mononuclear cells. Using Nucleospin Tissue or Tissue XS kits, DNA was extracted from CD4-enriched, CD8-enriched or PBMC samples, with quantification by a Qubit 2.0 fluorometer.

The sequencing input was CD8+ T cells sorted from blood. The chain employs TRBV7-9 and TRBJ2-2; no D gene can be assigned with confidence. The sequence derives from an adult with rheumatoid arthritis. The CDR3 region: CASSLVQATGELFF. The sequenced DNA is TGTGCCAGCAGCTTAGTTCAGGCCACCGGGGAGCTGTTTTTT.